The sequence of this T cell receptor (beta chain) was determined in a study of T cells in Graves' hyperthyroidism and ophthalmopathy. General study results and limits: Prediction of ophthalmopathy progression came a median about 6 months pre-onset.

Uncontrolled infection, other autoimmune disease, pregnancy and lactation each barred patients from inclusion. Trimming shortened V by 4 bases and J by 7 bases, and 11 bases separated the two germline ends. CDR3 length: 13 residues. CDR1 and CDR2 from the germline V gene are MNHEY and SMNVEV (reference sequence). Only a few counts were recorded for this clonotype. Its antigen remains unidentified. Amplification of TCR beta CDR3 regions was performed using RNA transcripts as template. The HTBI primer set drove a first-round RT-PCR of the TCR CDR3. TCRdb itself ran the multiplex PCR reads through MiXCR, one entry per CDR3 protein. The profile shows approximately 200,000 distinct CDR3 sequences, 15% to 20% of them singletons.

The sequence was obtained from a middle-aged man with Graves' hyperthyroidism. J is TRBJ2-1 and V is TRBV27; D uncertain. Sequencing was done on a sample of blood. DNA of the CDR3: TGTGCCAGCAGTTCCTACGAACGGAATGAGCAGTTCTTC. Protein: CASSSYERNEQFF.